This TCR beta chain derives from a study of blood T cell repertoires in COVID-19. At the level of the study: Recovered status in Cohort 3 required two negative PCRs, clearance, or symptom resolution. COVID-19 samples, acute and convalescent, were from the United States, Italy and Spain. Nucleic acid was either cDNA or gDNA, and it came from T cells, B-cell-depleted T cells, or PBMCs.

This CDR3 contains 22 residues. Original analysis: The authors estimated nucleated cell counts from reference gene primer amplification. TCRdb's copy holds only in-frame clones and misses some; the assay was immunoSEQ multiplex PCR. That table furnishes V, J and clone size, whereas the DNA furnished D and trimming. The sample lists roughly 340,000 clones, approximately 87% occurring once. The TCR originated in a middle-aged man in a cohort exposed to, infected with or recovered from COVID-19 (not recorded which). The chain has TRBV21-1 and TRBJ2-7; TRBD1, the table's D call, was not compared with the DNA. TRBV21-1 is noted as a pseudogene. The specimen sequenced was PBMCs or T cells enriched from blood (not recorded which). CDR3 DNA: TGTGCCAGCAGCAAAAAGGGGCCCGGGCACCCGACAGGAAGGAAGGAAACCTACGAGCAGTACTTC. It translates to CASSKKGPGHPTGRKETYEQYF.